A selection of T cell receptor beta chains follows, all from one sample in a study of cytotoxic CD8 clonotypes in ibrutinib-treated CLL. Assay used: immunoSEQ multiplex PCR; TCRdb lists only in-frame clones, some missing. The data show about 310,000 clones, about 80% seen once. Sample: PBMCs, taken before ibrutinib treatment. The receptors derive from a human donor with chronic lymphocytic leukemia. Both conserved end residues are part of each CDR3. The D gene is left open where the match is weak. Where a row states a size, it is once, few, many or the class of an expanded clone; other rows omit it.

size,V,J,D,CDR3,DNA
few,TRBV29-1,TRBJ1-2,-,CSVARDYGYTF,TGCAGCGTTGCTAGGGACTATGGCTACACCTTC
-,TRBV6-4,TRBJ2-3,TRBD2,CASGTSGTDTQYF,TGTGCCAGCGGGACTAGCGGAACAGATACGCAGTATTTT
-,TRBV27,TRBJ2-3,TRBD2,CASRRLLAGLPTDTQYF,TGTGCCAGCAGAAGACTACTAGCGGGTTTACCCACAGATACGCAGTATTTT
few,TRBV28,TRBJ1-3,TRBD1,CASSAMDRAPGNTIYF,TGTGCCAGCAGTGCCATGGACAGGGCACCTGGAAACACCATATATTTT
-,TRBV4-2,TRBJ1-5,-,CASSPDEGGHQPQHF,TGTGCCAGCAGCCCCGATGAGGGGGGTCATCAGCCCCAGCATTTT
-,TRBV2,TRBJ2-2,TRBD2,CARSGTNTGELFF,TGTGCCAGAAGCGGGACGAACACCGGGGAGCTGTTTTTT
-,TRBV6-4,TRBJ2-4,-,CASSEQGVDQAKNIQYF,TGTGCCAGCAGTGAGCAGGGAGTCGATCAAGCCAAAAACATTCAGTACTTC
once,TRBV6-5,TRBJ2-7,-,CASSYGQSAYEQYF,TGTGCCAGCAGTTACGGTCAGTCCGCCTACGAGCAGTACTTC
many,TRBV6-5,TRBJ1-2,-,CASSPNRGAFYGYTF,TGTGCCAGCAGCCCCAATCGAGGGGCCTTCTATGGCTACACCTTC
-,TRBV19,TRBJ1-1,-,CATQGESMNTEAFF,TGTGCCACCCAGGGAGAGTCCATGAACACTGAAGCTTTCTTT
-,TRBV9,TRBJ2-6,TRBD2,CASSPGSGPTGANVLTF,TGTGCCAGCAGCCCGGGTAGCGGGCCCACTGGGGCCAACGTCCTGACTTTC
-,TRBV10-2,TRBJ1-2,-,CASAGWGPDGYTF,TGCGCCAGCGCAGGGTGGGGGCCTGATGGCTACACCTTC
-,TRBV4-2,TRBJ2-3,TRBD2,CASSQPTSGRTSTDTQYF,TGTGCCAGCAGCCAACCTACTAGCGGTAGAACTAGCACAGATACGCAGTATTTT
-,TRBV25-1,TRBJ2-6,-,CASSESQFSGANVLTF,TGTGCCAGCAGTGAATCTCAGTTCTCTGGGGCCAACGTCCTGACTTTC
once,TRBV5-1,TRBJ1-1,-,CASSLDPSSGAFF,TGCGCCAGCAGCCTAGACCCTTCGAGCGGAGCTTTCTTT
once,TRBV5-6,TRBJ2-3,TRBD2,CASSLWGLGADTQYF,TGTGCCAGCAGCTTGTGGGGACTAGGCGCAGATACGCAGTATTTT
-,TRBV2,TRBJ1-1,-,CASSEWGNTEAFF,TGTGCCAGCAGTGAATGGGGGAACACTGAAGCTTTCTTT
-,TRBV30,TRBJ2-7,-,CAWSEMRGAIQYF,TGTGCCTGGAGTGAAATGAGAGGGGCAATCCAGTACTTC
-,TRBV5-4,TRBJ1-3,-,CASSSGTLSGNTIYF,TGTGCCAGCAGCTCCGGGACACTCTCTGGAAACACCATATATTTT
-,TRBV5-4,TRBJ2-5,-,CASTQQWSQETQYF,TGTGCCAGCACCCAACAGTGGAGCCAAGAGACCCAGTACTTC
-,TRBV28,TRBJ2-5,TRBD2,CASSATTSGRSPQYF,TGTGCCAGCAGTGCCACGACTAGCGGGAGATCTCCCCAGTACTTC
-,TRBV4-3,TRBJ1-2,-,CASSLRQQGYYGYTF,TGCGCCAGCAGCCTCCGACAACAAGGGTACTATGGCTACACCTTC
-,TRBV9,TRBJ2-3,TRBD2,CASSLGLAGTDTQYF,TGTGCCAGCAGCCTGGGACTAGCGGGCACAGATACGCAGTATTTT
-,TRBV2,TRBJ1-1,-,CASQGQLNTEAFF,TGTGCCAGCCAGGGACAATTGAACACTGAAGCTTTCTTT
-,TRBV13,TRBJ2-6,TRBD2,CASSRMHLAGGPGANVLTF,TGTGCCAGCAGCCGGATGCATCTAGCGGGAGGGCCTGGGGCCAACGTCCTGACTTTC
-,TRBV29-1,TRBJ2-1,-,CSSEWEIDNEQFF,TGCAGCTCGGAGTGGGAAATCGACAATGAGCAGTTCTTC
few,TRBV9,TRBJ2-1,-,CASSVALAAYNEQFF,TGTGCCAGCAGCGTAGCGTTGGCAGCATACAATGAGCAGTTCTTC
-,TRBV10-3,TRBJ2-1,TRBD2,CAISSGRALDEQFF,TGTGCCATCAGTAGCGGGAGGGCCCTAGATGAGCAGTTCTTC
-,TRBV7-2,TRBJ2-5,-,CASSRFLLGETQYF,TGTGCCAGCAGCCGATTCTTACTAGGGGAGACCCAGTACTTC
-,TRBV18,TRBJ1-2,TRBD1,CASSQLPGQNLPGYTF,TGTGCCAGCTCACAACTCCCGGGACAGAACCTACCGGGCTACACCTTC
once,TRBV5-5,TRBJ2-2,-,CASSWALIPNTGELFF,TGTGCCAGCAGCTGGGCCTTAATCCCGAACACCGGGGAGCTGTTTTTT
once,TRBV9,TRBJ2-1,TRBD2,CASSSTSGSSYNEQFF,TGTGCCAGCAGCTCCACTAGCGGGAGCTCCTACAATGAGCAGTTCTTC